One and the same sample provided the 18 T cell receptor beta chains below, sequenced in a study of T cells in Graves' hyperthyroidism and ophthalmopathy. The source material, RNA transcripts, was used to amplify TCR beta CDR3 regions. TCR CDR3 regions were first amplified by RT-PCR with HTBI primers. TCRdb reanalysed the multiplex PCR reads using MiXCR and keeps one entry per CDR3 protein. Of roughly 380,000 distinct CDR3 sequences listed, approximately 15% are singletons. Specimen: blood. The receptor set was obtained from a woman in her sixties or seventies with Graves' hyperthyroidism.

This clonotype was observed a handful of times. The CDR3 DNA reads TGCGCCAGCAGCTTGACTAGCGGGAGGGGTGAGCAGTTCTTC. Translating gives CASSLTSGRGEQFF. The chain joins TRBV5-1 to TRBJ2-1, with 13 bases that match TRBD2. V was clipped by 1 base and J by 9 bases; unmatched bases: 1. This CDR3 contains 14 residues. CDR1 is SGHRS, CDR2 YFSETQ, per germline.

This clonotype has a handful of counts. The chain combines TRBV19 with TRBJ1-5; the match to TRBD1 covers 9 bases. Trimming removed 6 bases from V and 2 bases from J; junction bases left unmatched: 5. Germline V gene sequence: CDR1 LNHDA, CDR2 SQIVND (reference sequence). CDR3 length equals 15 residues. CDR3 bases: TGTGCCAGTAGACAACAGGGGGCAGGCAATCAGCCCCAGCATTTT. As protein: CASRQQGAGNQPQHF.

This clonotype was seen ten or more times. CDR3 DNA sequence: TGTGCCATCAGAGCGGGACCACAAGAGACCCAGTACTTC. This translates into CAIRAGPQETQYF. V and J are TRBV10-3 and TRBJ2-5; 7 bases line up with TRBD2. V trimming: 6 bases; J trimming: 2 bases; junction bases outside the gene matches: 3. CDR3 size: 13 residues. Germline lookup yields CDR1 ENHRY and CDR2 SYGVKD.

The sample holds many counts of this clonotype. The chain recombines TRBV30 with TRBJ1-1; possibly TRBD1 for D (5 bases). The CDR3 runs 14 residues. From germline, CDR1 is GTSNPN and CDR2 SVGIG (reference sequence). Trimming removed 3 bases from V and 1 base from J, with 12 bases in between. The CDR3 DNA reads as TGTGCCTGGAGGATTCAGGGTTCGAACACTGAAGCTTTCTTT. It specifies CAWRIQGSNTEAFF.

As DNA, the CDR3 is TGCAGTGCTAGAGTAGGGGGAGTGTACGAGCAGTACTTC. This encodes CSARVGGVYEQYF. The chain couples TRBV20-1 to TRBJ2-7, with D perhaps TRBD1 (6 bases). The CDR3 loop spans 13 amino acids. V lost 1 base and J lost 4, with 11 bases in between. The germline CDR1 and CDR2 sequences are DFQATT and SNEGSKA (reference sequence).

This clonotype was recorded at least ten times. V gene TRBV7-9 combines with J gene TRBJ2-1, with TRBD2 matching over 15 bases. The CDR3 extends over 17 amino acids. The V gene end was trimmed by 5 bases and the J gene end by 6 bases; junction bases not matched to a gene: 8. Germline V lookup: CDR1 SEHNR, CDR2 FQNEAQ (reference sequence). CDR3 amino acids: CASSARTSGRVSNEQFF. CDR3 bases: TGTGCCAGCAGCGCTAGGACTAGCGGGAGGGTGTCCAATGAGCAGTTCTTC.

This clonotype was seen a handful of times. The V and J genes are TRBV19 and TRBJ2-5; no clear D gene. Germline CDR1 LNHDA, CDR2 SQIVND (reference sequence). CDR3 size: 14 residues. V lost 3 bases and J lost 5, with 13 bases in between. CDR3 nucleotides: TGTGCCAGTAGTATTTCAAGAGACGGGGAGACCCAGTACTTC. Its protein is CASSISRDGETQYF.

Comment on this clonotype: A clone one base away is much larger, so this may be a read error. The chain joins TRBV6-5 to TRBJ2-7, with 9 bases aligning to TRBD2. Per germline, CDR1 MNHEY and CDR2 SVGAGI. Losses at the gene ends were 2 bases for V and 5 bases for J; bases not matched to a gene: 10. The CDR3 is 16 residues long. Here the CDR3 DNA reads TGTGCCAGCAGTTACCCCCGCCCTAGCGGGACCCACGAGCAGTACTTC. Amino acids: CASSYPRPSGTHEQYF.

The sample holds a few counts of this clonotype. Just one base apart from a much larger clone, this may be a read error. This chain connects TRBV10-3 to TRBJ1-1, with 8 bases aligning to TRBD1. Trimming removed 6 bases from V and 1 base from J; junction bases left unmatched: 1. This CDR3 comprises 13 residues. The V gene's germline CDR1 is ENHRY and CDR2 SYGVKD. The CDR3 sequence is CAIRGTGNTEAFF. The DNA for the CDR3 is TGTGCCATCAGGGGGACAGGGAACACTGAAGCTTTCTTT.

The rearrangement links TRBV11-2 to TRBJ1-2, with D perhaps TRBD1 (5 bases). With 0 bases removed from V and 8 bases from J, the gap between germline ends came to 16 bases. This CDR3 has 15 amino acids. Germline V gives CDR1 SGHAT, CDR2 FQNNGV. CDR3 in amino acids: CASSLDAGSGGGYTF. CDR3 sequence (DNA): TGTGCCAGCAGCTTAGATGCCGGTAGCGGGGGGGGCTACACCTTC.

The rearrangement links TRBV6-9 to TRBJ2-7, with a weak D call TRBD1 (6 bases). Germline CDR1 and CDR2: MNHGY and SVAAGI. V lost 3 bases, J lost 5 bases, and 14 bases lay in between. The CDR3 is 14 residues long. CDR3 sequence (DNA): TGTGCCAGCAGTTACATGGGGGACATCAACGAGCAGTACTTC. Translating it yields CASSYMGDINEQYF.

This clonotype appeared many times. V is TRBV27 and J is TRBJ2-1; no firm D call. The V end lost 4 bases, the J end lost 0 bases, and 19 bases lay between the germline ends. Germline V gives CDR1 MNHEY, CDR2 SMNVEV (reference sequence). The CDR3 is 18 residues long. The chain's CDR3 is CASSSLGPSPGSYNEQFF. Written as DNA, the CDR3 is TGTGCCAGCAGTTCACTCGGACCAAGCCCCGGCTCCTACAATGAGCAGTTCTTC.

This clonotype was seen more than once but under ten times. This chain links TRBV15 with TRBJ2-7, with D maybe TRBD2 (6 bases). The CDR3 is made up of 15 amino acids. V lost 0 bases, J lost 4 bases, and 13 bases lay in between. Germline V lookup: CDR1 LNHNV, CDR2 YYDKDF (reference sequence). The CDR3 DNA follows: TGTGCCACCAGCAGAGATCGGGGGACCGGTTACGAGCAGTACTTC. This gives the protein CATSRDRGTGYEQYF. Filled out from reference TRBV15 and TRBJ2-7, the complete variable domain reads DAMVIQNPRYQVTQFGKPVTLSCSQTLNHNVMYWYQQKSSQAPKLLFHYYDKDFNNEADTPDNFQSRRPNTSFCFLDIRSPGLGDTAMYLCATSRDRGTGYEQYFGPGTRLTVT.

This clonotype was observed a few times. Compared with germline, one end of the junction differs, possibly owing to a read error. The CDR3 DNA reads TGTGCCACCAGCAGAGATCCCGGACGGAATTCACCCCCCCACTTT. This gives the protein CATSRDPGRNSPPHF. The rearrangement uses TRBV15 and TRBJ1-6; D gene ambiguous. Germline V gene lookup returns CDR1 LNHNV and CDR2 YYDKDF (reference sequence). The CDR3 runs 15 residues.

This clonotype turned up a few times. The V and J genes are TRBV20-1 and TRBJ1-1; D is unclear. CDR1 is DFQATT, CDR2 SNEGSKA, per germline (reference sequence). The length of the CDR3 is 13 residues. Trimming took off 3 bases at V and 1 base at J, with 9 bases between the two ends. The CDR3 region has the DNA TGCAGTGCTAGTCGTCAGGAGAACACTGAAGCTTTCTTT. It yields the protein CSASRQENTEAFF.

This clonotype was detected many times. The CDR3 sequence: CASSLYGTSGRAADTQYF. CDR3 coding DNA: TGTGCCAGCAGCTTATATGGGACTAGCGGGAGGGCTGCAGATACGCAGTATTTT. The V and J genes are TRBV7-2 and TRBJ2-3; TRBD2 matches at 16 bases. Germline assignment: CDR1 SGHTA and CDR2 FQGNSA. The CDR3 covers 18 residues. The junction had 6 bases not matched to a gene; V was cut back by 2 bases and J by 4 bases.

This clonotype was recorded once. This sequence joins TRBV5-4 and TRBJ2-7; D is uncertain. V lost 1 base and J 2 bases, leaving 13 bases between the germline ends. From germline, CDR1 is SGHNT and CDR2 YYREEE (reference sequence). The CDR3 has 15 amino acids. The CDR3 here is CASSLRSATAYEQYF. CDR3 nucleotides: TGTGCCAGCAGCTTGAGGTCTGCTACGGCCTACGAGCAGTACTTC.

This clonotype was seen at least ten times. The CDR3 region has the DNA TGTGCCAGCTCAACACAGGGTGGGGTCTACAATGAGCAGTTCTTC. Amino acids: CASSTQGGVYNEQFF. The rearrangement joins TRBV18 to TRBJ2-1; a possible D gene is TRBD1 (6 bases). The CDR3 has 15 amino acids. CDR1 and CDR2 from the germline V gene are KGHSH and LQKENI. The V end lost 5 bases, the J end lost 3 bases, and 14 bases lay between the germline ends.